This T cell receptor (beta chain) was captured by sequencing in a study of blood T cells in healthy people across ages. Broader study findings: TCR beta diversity, measured per million T cells, fell in a roughly linear way with age. Long-lived donors exceeded aged donors in naive CD4+ cells and diversity.

On this clonotype: Antigen unknown.

With a J-beta primer mix and a sample-barcoded 5' primer, a second PCR ran 7 to 11 cycles. One entry per CDR3 protein results from TCRdb running MiXCR on the 5' RACE reads. Among about 1,500,000 distinct CDR3 sequences, roughly 45% were seen once, and the ten largest hold around 8%. Sequenced sample: blood. This clonotype originated in a woman younger than 30 in good health.

The CDR3 DNA reads as TGTGCCAGCAGTACCTTCTCAGATACGCAGTATTTT. It is translated as CASSTFSDTQYF. This chain connects TRBV27 to TRBJ2-3; D gene uncertain. V lost 5 bases and J 4 bases, leaving 7 bases between the germline ends. The germline gives CDR1 MNHEY, CDR2 SMNVEV (reference sequence). This CDR3 has 12 residues.